The text below deals with one TCR beta chain. The data are from a study of T cell changes during pregnancy in multiple sclerosis. CDR3 size: 16 residues. In germline, CDR1 is SGHRS, CDR2 YFSETQ. V was trimmed by 0 bases and J by 5 bases, leaving 14 bases between them. Using immunoSEQ multiplex PCR, the repertoire was profiled, and TCRdb retains in-frame clones only, with some absent. The sample lists around 30,000 clones, approximately 90% seen once, with 0.6% to 0.75% in the top ten. The chain uses TRBV5-1 and TRBJ2-2; D is undetermined. This sample comprised CD4+ T cells from peripheral blood mononuclear cells, obtained in the first trimester of pregnancy. This TCR derives from a female donor with multiple sclerosis, enrolled in a pregnancy study. As DNA, the CDR3 is TGCGCCAGCAGCTTGGGGGCTAAGGTGGAAACCGGGGAGCTGTTTTTT. Protein sequence: CASSLGAKVETGELFF.